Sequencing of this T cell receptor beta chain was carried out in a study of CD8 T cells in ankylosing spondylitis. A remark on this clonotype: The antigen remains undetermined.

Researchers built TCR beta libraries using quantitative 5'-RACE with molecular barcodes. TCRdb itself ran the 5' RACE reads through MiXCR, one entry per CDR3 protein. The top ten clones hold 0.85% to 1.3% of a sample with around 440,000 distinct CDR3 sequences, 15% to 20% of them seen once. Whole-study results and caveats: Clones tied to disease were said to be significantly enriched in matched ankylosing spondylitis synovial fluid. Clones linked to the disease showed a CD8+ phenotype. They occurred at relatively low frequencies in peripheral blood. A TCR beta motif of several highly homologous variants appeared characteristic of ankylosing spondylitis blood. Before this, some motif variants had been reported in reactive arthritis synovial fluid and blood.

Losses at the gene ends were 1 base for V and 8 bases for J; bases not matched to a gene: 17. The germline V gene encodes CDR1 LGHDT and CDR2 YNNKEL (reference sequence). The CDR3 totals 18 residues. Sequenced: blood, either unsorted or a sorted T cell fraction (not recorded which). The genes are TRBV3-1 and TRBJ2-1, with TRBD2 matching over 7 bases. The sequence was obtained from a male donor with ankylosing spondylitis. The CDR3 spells CASSQVRRSVRERYEQFF. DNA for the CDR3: TGTGCCAGCAGCCAAGTGAGGAGGTCGGTGCGGGAGAGGTATGAGCAGTTCTTC.